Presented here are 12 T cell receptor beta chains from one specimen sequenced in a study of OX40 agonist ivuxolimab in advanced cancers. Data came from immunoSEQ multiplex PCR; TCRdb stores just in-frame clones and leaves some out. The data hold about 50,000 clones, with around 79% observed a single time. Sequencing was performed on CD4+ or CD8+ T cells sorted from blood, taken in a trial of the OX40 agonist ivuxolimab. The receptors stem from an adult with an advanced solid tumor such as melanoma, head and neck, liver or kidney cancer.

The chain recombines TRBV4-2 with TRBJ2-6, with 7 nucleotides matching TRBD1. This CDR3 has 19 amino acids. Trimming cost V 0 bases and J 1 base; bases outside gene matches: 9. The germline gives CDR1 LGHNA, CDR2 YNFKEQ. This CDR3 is CASSQDEGQPSSGANVLTF. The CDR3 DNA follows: TGTGCCAGCAGCCAAGACGAGGGACAGCCCTCTTCTGGGGCCAACGTCCTGACTTTC.

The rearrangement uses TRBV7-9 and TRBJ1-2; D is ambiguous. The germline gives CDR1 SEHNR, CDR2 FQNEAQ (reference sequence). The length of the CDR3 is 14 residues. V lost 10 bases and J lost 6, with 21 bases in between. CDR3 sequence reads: CATTVEGDKDGYTF. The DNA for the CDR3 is TGTGCCACCACGGTAGAGGGCGATAAGGATGGCTACACCTTC.

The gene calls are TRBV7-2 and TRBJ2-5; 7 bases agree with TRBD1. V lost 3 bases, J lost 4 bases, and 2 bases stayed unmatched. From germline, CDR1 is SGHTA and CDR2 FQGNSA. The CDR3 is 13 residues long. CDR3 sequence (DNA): TGTGCCAGCAGCTTTAACAGGGGAGAGACCCAGTACTTC. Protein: CASSFNRGETQYF.

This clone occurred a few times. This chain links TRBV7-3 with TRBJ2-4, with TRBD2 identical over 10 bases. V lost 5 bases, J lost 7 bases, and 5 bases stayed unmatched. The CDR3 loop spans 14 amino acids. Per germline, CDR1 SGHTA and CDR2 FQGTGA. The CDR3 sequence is CASSISGGNNIQYF. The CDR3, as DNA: TGTGCCAGCAGCATTAGCGGGGGGAATAACATTCAGTACTTC.

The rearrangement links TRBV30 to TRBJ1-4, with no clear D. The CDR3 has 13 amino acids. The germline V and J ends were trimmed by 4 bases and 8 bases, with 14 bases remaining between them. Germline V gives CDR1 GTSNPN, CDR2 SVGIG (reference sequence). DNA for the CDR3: TGTGCCTGGAATGGGCCTTCGGGGGAAAAACTGTTTTTT. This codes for CAWNGPSGEKLFF.

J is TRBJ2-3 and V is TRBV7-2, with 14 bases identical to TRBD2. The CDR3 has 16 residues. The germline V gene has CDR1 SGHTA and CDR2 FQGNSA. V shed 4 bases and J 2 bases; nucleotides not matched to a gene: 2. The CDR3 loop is CASSSGLAGDTDTQYF. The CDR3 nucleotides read TGTGCCAGCAGCTCGGGACTAGCGGGGGACACAGATACGCAGTATTTT.

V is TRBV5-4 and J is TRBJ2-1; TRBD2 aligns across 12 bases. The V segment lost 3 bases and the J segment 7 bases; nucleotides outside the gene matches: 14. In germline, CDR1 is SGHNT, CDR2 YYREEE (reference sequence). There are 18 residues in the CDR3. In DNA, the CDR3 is TGTGCCAGCAGCTCGGGTGGACTAGCGGGAATTATACAGAATGAGCAGTTCTTC. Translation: CASSSGGLAGIIQNEQFF.

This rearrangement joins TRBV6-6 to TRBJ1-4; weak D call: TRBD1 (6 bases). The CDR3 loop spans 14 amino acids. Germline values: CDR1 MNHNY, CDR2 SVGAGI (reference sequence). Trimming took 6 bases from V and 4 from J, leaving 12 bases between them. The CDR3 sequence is CASSLTGNNEKLFF. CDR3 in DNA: TGTGCCAGCAGCTTAACAGGGAATAATGAAAAACTGTTTTTT.

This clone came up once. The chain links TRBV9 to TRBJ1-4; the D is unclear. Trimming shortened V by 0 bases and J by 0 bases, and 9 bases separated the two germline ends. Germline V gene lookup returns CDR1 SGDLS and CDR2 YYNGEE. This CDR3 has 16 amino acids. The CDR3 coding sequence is TGTGCCAGCAGCGTAGCTCTCGGGTCAACTAATGAAAAACTGTTTTTT. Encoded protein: CASSVALGSTNEKLFF.

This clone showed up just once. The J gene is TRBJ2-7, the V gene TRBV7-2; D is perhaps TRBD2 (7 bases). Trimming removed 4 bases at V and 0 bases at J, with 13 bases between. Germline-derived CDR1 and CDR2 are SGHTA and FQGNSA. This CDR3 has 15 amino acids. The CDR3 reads CASSWGGGSSYEQYF. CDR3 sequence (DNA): TGTGCCAGCAGCTGGGGCGGGGGCTCCTCCTACGAGCAGTACTTC.

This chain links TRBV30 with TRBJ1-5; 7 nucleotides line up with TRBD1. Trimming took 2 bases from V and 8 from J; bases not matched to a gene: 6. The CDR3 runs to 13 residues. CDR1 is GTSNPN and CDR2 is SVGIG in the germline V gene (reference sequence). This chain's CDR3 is CAWSLGGPEPQHF. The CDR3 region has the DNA TGTGCCTGGAGTTTAGGGGGCCCGGAGCCCCAGCATTTT.

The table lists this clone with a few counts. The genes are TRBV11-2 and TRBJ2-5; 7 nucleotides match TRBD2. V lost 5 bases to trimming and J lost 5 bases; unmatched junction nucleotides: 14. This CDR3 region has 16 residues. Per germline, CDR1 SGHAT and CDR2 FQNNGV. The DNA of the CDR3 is TGTGCCAGCAGCAAGTGGGGAGGGGCGAATATGGAGACCCAGTACTTC. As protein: CASSKWGGANMETQYF.